This entry lists 26 T cell receptor beta chains sequenced from one sample in a study of response to subunit inactivated influenza vaccine. MiXCR, run by TCRdb on the RT-PCR reads, gives a single entry per CDR3 protein. The sample shows hundreds of thousands of distinct CDR3 sequences, about 14% of them seen only once. This specimen consisted of PBMCs from blood, obtained around 14 days before vaccination. Source of these receptors: a man aged 50-60 years who received an inactivated influenza vaccine.

There are a few counts of this clonotype. The V and J genes are TRBV24-1 and TRBJ2-2; TRBD2 aligns across 9 bases. The junction had 0 bases not matched to a gene; V was cut back by 0 bases and J by 5 bases. CDR3 length: 15 amino acids. Germline loops: CDR1 KGHDR, CDR2 SFDVKD. CDR3 loop: CATSDLSGGTGELFF. The CDR3 nucleotides read TGTGCCACCAGTGATTTGAGCGGGGGGACCGGGGAGCTGTTTTTT.

This chain connects TRBV5-1 to TRBJ2-1; TRBD2 matches 10 bases. The CDR3 is made up of 16 amino acids. Germline-derived CDR1 and CDR2 are SGHRS and YFSETQ. V trimming: 5 bases; J trimming: 5 bases; junction bases outside the gene matches: 10. CDR3 DNA sequence: TGCGCCAGCAGACAGAGAGCGGGAGGGAGGAACAATGAGCAGTTCTTC. Translation: CASRQRAGGRNNEQFF.

The chain carries TRBV5-1 and TRBJ2-7, with 10 nucleotides matching TRBD1. CDR1 and CDR2 from the germline V gene are SGHRS and YFSETQ. With 4 bases clipped from V and 9 bases from J, the junction kept 10 bases outside the gene matches. The CDR3 has 14 amino acids. DNA for the CDR3: TGCGCCAGCAGCCAGGGACAGGGGAGCTGGGGGCAGTACTTC. It yields the protein CASSQGQGSWGQYF.

Many counts were recorded for this clonotype. This sequence joins TRBV7-7 and TRBJ2-2; weak D call: TRBD1 (6 bases). The V end was cut by 5 bases, the J end by 6 bases, with 10 bases between. The V gene's germline CDR1 is SSHAT and CDR2 FNYEAQ (reference sequence). CDR3 size: 13 residues. This CDR3 is CASSQDSPGELFF. CDR3 bases: TGTGCCAGCAGCCAGGACAGTCCCGGGGAGCTGTTTTTT.

V gene TRBV4-2 combines with J gene TRBJ2-2, with TRBD1 matching 7 bases. Germline V gene sequence: CDR1 LGHNA, CDR2 YNFKEQ. Trimming cost V 6 bases and J 4 bases; bases outside gene matches: 11. The CDR3 consists of 16 residues. Here the CDR3 reads CASSPTGTGSTGELFF. CDR3 nucleotides: TGTGCCAGCAGTCCGACAGGGACGGGGAGCACCGGGGAGCTGTTTTTT.

This clonotype has more than one count but fewer than ten. The chain joins TRBV5-1 to TRBJ1-1; no firm D call. Germline lookup yields CDR1 SGHRS and CDR2 YFSETQ. CDR3 length: 13 amino acids. The V end lost 0 bases, the J end lost 4 bases, and 7 bases lay between the germline ends. CDR3 amino acids: CASSLDMLTEAFF. Written as DNA, the CDR3 is TGCGCCAGCAGCTTGGATATGCTCACTGAAGCTTTCTTT.

V and J are TRBV7-2 and TRBJ2-1; D might be TRBD2 (5 bases). The germline gives CDR1 SGHTA, CDR2 FQGNSA. The CDR3 covers 13 residues. V was shortened by 3 bases and J by 5 bases, with 8 bases between the two germline ends. The CDR3: CASSFTRNNEQFF. DNA of the CDR3: TGTGCCAGCAGCTTCACTAGAAACAATGAGCAGTTCTTC.

This clonotype was picked up a small number of times. V gene TRBV5-1 combines with J gene TRBJ1-1; D ambiguous. The V and J ends lost 3 bases and 6 bases respectively, with 15 bases between them. Germline CDR1 SGHRS, CDR2 YFSETQ. CDR3 length: 14 amino acids. The CDR3 is CASSSLPGQPEAFF. The CDR3 bases are TGCGCCAGCAGCTCCCTCCCCGGGCAACCTGAAGCTTTCTTT.

This clonotype was seen more than once but under ten times. The J gene is TRBJ2-7, the V gene TRBV7-2, with no clear D. CDR1 SGHTA and CDR2 FQGNSA come from the germline V gene. Trimming cost V 1 base and J 6 bases, with 7 bases left between them. There are 12 residues in the CDR3. CDR3 nucleotides: TGTGCCAGCAGCTTAGGGTACGGCGAGCAGTACTTC. Its protein product is CASSLGYGEQYF.

In this sample, this clonotype turned up a few times. The chain couples TRBV6-5 to TRBJ2-7, with no clear D. The V and J ends lost 4 bases and 6 bases respectively, with 13 bases between them. The CDR3 has 13 amino acids. Germline CDR1 is MNHEY and CDR2 is SVGAGI. CDR3 sequence (DNA): TGTGCCAGCAGTTTCGACTCCCTGGGCGAGCAGTACTTC. Residues: CASSFDSLGEQYF.

The gene calls are TRBV7-2 and TRBJ2-7, with D possibly being TRBD1 (6 bases). Germline CDR1 is SGHTA and CDR2 is FQGNSA. The CDR3 consists of 16 residues. V shed 1 base and J shed 1 base, with 14 bases lying between them. This CDR3 is CASSLGSGTPSYEQYF. The CDR3 DNA reads TGTGCCAGCAGCTTAGGATCCGGGACACCTTCCTACGAGCAGTACTTC.

This clonotype has just one count. Being one base from a much bigger clone, this may be a read error. The chain employs TRBV29-1 and TRBJ2-2, with TRBD1 matching over 10 bases. There are 14 residues in the CDR3. From germline, CDR1 is SQVTM and CDR2 ANQGSEA. CDR3 DNA sequence: TGCAGCGTTCAAGACAGGGGGCATACCGGGGAGCTGTTTTTT. This gives the protein CSVQDRGHTGELFF.

CDR3 loop: CSPRSIAGDLYEQYF. CDR3 sequence (DNA): TGCAGCCCCCGAAGTATAGCGGGAGACCTCTACGAGCAGTACTTC. This rearrangement joins TRBV20-1 to TRBJ2-7; 9 bases align to TRBD2. Germline CDR1 reads DFQATT; CDR2 reads SNEGSKA (reference sequence). The length of the CDR3 is 15 residues.

The chain is built from TRBV4-2 and TRBJ1-6; D uncertain. The CDR3 spans 16 residues. Between the trimmed V and J ends, which lost 6 bases and 8 bases, there was a span of 20 bases. Germline assignment: CDR1 LGHNA and CDR2 YNFKEQ. The CDR3 loop is CASRERRELAYSPLHF. The CDR3 DNA follows: TGTGCCAGCAGGGAGAGACGGGAACTGGCGTATTCACCCCTCCACTTT.

The J gene is TRBJ2-7, the V gene TRBV5-1; D gene ambiguous. Germline CDR1 reads SGHRS; CDR2 reads YFSETQ. Deletions cut 4 bases from V and 2 bases from J, with 16 bases between. The CDR3 spans 15 residues. The CDR3 loop reads CASSTSSGVAYEQYF. In DNA, the CDR3 is TGCGCCAGCAGCACATCCTCGGGCGTAGCCTACGAGCAGTACTTC.

The V and J genes are TRBV2 and TRBJ1-4; D remains ambiguous. This CDR3 contains 15 residues. CDR1 SNHLY and CDR2 FYNNEI come from the germline V gene. V was pared by 1 base and J by 7 bases, with 13 bases between. The CDR3 nucleotides are TGTGCCAGCAGTGAAGTTCAGGCCCGTGGTGAAAAACTGTTTTTT. This gives the protein CASSEVQARGEKLFF.

V gene TRBV6-1 combines with J gene TRBJ2-3; weak D call: TRBD2 (5 bases). The V gene lost 7 bases and the J gene lost 7 bases, with 15 bases spanning the gap. CDR1 MNHNS and CDR2 SASEGT come from the germline V gene. The CDR3 extends over 13 amino acids. This CDR3 is CASKPGSSHTQYF. DNA of the CDR3: TGTGCCAGCAAACCGGGATCTTCTCATACGCAGTATTTT.

This clonotype has more than one count but fewer than ten. This chain joins TRBV15 and TRBJ2-5; D perhaps matches TRBD1 (6 bases). V was clipped by 5 bases and J by 8 bases, with 18 bases between them. CDR3 size: 14 residues. Germline CDR1 is LNHNV and CDR2 is YYDKDF (reference sequence). The DNA for the CDR3 is TGTGCCACCAGCGCCGGGATTCCAGGGGCTACCCAGTACTTC. Translated: CATSAGIPGATQYF. Drawing the rest from reference TRBV15 and TRBJ2-5, the complete variable domain is DAMVIQNPRYQVTQFGKPVTLSCSQTLNHNVMYWYQQKSSQAPKLLFHYYDKDFNNEADTPDNFQSRRPNTSFCFLDIRSPGLGDTAMYLCATSAGIPGATQYFGPGTRLLVL.

The V gene is TRBV4-3, the J gene TRBJ2-1; tentatively, D is TRBD2 (6 bases). Per germline, CDR1 LGHNA and CDR2 YSLEER. The CDR3 is made up of 18 amino acids. V lost 1 base to trimming and J lost 1 base, with 17 bases between them. CDR3 nucleotide sequence: TGCGCCAGCAGCCAAGGGCCGAGGGCGGGATTGTCCTACAATGAGCAGTTCTTC. It specifies CASSQGPRAGLSYNEQFF.

This clonotype was picked up many times. The rearrangement links TRBV5-1 to TRBJ2-2; 8 positions agree with TRBD1. The CDR3 is 16 residues long. Germline V gene sequence: CDR1 SGHRS, CDR2 YFSETQ. The junction had 10 bases not matched to a gene; V was cut back by 3 bases and J by 6 bases. CDR3 DNA sequence: TGCGCCAGCAGCTCCGCAGGGGGCGAAGCGGCCGGGGAGCTGTTTTTT. It codes for CASSSAGGEAAGELFF. The variable domain in full, with the rest retrieved from reference TRBV5-1 and TRBJ2-2, is KAGVTQTPRYLIKTRGQQVTLSCSPISGHRSVSWYQQTPGQGLQFLFEYFSETQRNKGNFPGRFSGRQFSNSRSEMNVSTLELGDSALYLCASSSAGGEAAGELFFGEGSRLTVL.

This sequence joins TRBV5-6 and TRBJ2-7; D not certain. The CDR3 runs to 16 residues. The V gene lost 0 bases and the J gene lost 2 bases, with 15 bases spanning the gap. CDR1 SGHDT and CDR2 YYEEEE come from the germline V gene. CDR3: CASSLGAERVPYEQYF. The CDR3 coding sequence is TGTGCCAGCAGCTTGGGGGCGGAAAGGGTCCCCTACGAGCAGTACTTC.

The J gene is TRBJ2-4, the V gene TRBV4-3; D possibly corresponds to TRBD2 (6 bases). The CDR3 has 16 residues. Germline lookup yields CDR1 LGHNA and CDR2 YSLEER. Trimming shortened V by 0 bases and J by 6 bases, and 15 bases separated the two germline ends. CDR3 in DNA: TGCGCCAGCAGCCAAGATGTGGGGGGAGTTAGAAACATTCAGTACTTC. Amino acid sequence: CASSQDVGGVRNIQYF.

This clonotype was observed a few times. The chain links TRBV6-2 or TRBV6-3 to TRBJ2-7; TRBD2 aligns across 10 bases. The germline gives CDR1 MNHEY, CDR2 SVGEGT. With 2 bases clipped from V and 0 bases from J, the junction kept 10 bases outside the gene matches. The CDR3 length is 18 residues. CDR3 bases: TGTGCCAGCAGTTACGGTGGTAGCGGGAGGTCCTACTCCTACGAGCAGTACTTC. Protein: CASSYGGSGRSYSYEQYF.

CDR3 sequence: CASSREIRRGTEAFF. The CDR3 bases are TGTGCCAGCAGTAGAGAAATACGGAGGGGCACTGAAGCTTTCTTT. The chain combines TRBV12-3 or TRBV12-4 with TRBJ1-1, with a possible D match to TRBD1 (5 bases). V was shortened by 5 bases and J by 4 bases, with 17 bases between the two germline ends. The CDR3 consists of 15 residues.

This chain connects TRBV19 to TRBJ1-2; 11 nucleotides agree with TRBD1. Trimming at V came to 4 bases and at J to 5 bases, leaving 12 bases not matched to a gene. The CDR3 length is 17 residues. CDR1 is LNHDA, CDR2 SQIVND, per germline (reference sequence). CDR3 sequence reads: CASSTSRTGGESYGYTF. The CDR3 DNA is TGTGCCAGTAGTACCTCACGGACAGGGGGCGAGAGTTATGGCTACACCTTC.

This clonotype turned up a few times. This chain joins TRBV15 and TRBJ1-4, with D unresolved. The CDR3 covers 15 residues. Trimming removed 1 base at V and 7 bases at J, with 13 bases between. Germline values: CDR1 LNHNV, CDR2 YYDKDF (reference sequence). The CDR3 sequence is CATSRVRSAIEKLFF. The CDR3 region has the DNA TGTGCCACCAGCAGAGTAAGGTCGGCGATTGAAAAACTGTTTTTT.